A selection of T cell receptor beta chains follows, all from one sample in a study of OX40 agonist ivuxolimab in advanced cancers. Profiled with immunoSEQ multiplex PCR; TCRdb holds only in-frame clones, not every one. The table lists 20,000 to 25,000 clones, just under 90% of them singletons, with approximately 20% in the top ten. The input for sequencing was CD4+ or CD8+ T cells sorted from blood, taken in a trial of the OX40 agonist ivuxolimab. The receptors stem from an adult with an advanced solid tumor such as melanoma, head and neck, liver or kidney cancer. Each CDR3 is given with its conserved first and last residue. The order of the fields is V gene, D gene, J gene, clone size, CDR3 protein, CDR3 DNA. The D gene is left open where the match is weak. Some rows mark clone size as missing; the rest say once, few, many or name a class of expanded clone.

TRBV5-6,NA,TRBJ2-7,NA,CASSLGASASYEQYF,TGTGCCAGCAGCCTAGGGGCTAGCGCATCCTACGAGCAGTACTTC
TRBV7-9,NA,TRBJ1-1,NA,CASSLLLFEAFF,TGTGCCAGCAGCCTTCTCCTGTTTGAAGCTTTCTTT
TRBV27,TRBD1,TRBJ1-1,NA,CASRGRTGMNTEAFF,TGTGCCAGCAGGGGGAGGACAGGCATGAACACTGAAGCTTTCTTT
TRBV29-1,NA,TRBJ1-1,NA,CSVLDSMHTEAFF,TGCAGCGTTTTGGACAGCATGCACACTGAAGCTTTCTTT
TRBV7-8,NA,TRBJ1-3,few,CASSLVLGGAGTIYF,TGTGCCAGCAGCTTAGTGTTAGGGGGGGCCGGCACCATATATTTT
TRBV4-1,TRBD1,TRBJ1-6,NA,CASSQADRVDSPLHF,TGCGCCAGCAGCCAAGCGGACAGGGTGGATTCACCCCTCCACTTT
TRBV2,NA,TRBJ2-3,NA,CASGGSTSDTQYF,TGTGCCAGCGGGGGCTCGACGTCAGATACGCAGTATTTT
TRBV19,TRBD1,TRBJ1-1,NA,CASGTGTEAFF,TGTGCCAGTGGGACAGGCACTGAAGCTTTCTTT
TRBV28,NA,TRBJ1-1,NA,CASSFRGPNTEAFF,TGTGCCAGCAGTTTCCGGGGTCCGAACACTGAAGCTTTCTTT
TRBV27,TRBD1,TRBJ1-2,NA,CASSFSGTGGSYGYTF,TGTGCCAGCAGTTTCTCCGGGACAGGGGGTTCCTATGGCTACACCTTC
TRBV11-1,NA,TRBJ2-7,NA,CASSHSREGSDEQYF,TGTGCCAGCAGCCACTCACGCGAGGGTAGTGACGAGCAGTACTTC
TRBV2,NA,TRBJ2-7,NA,CASRIYEQYF,TGTGCCAGCCGTATCTACGAGCAGTACTTC
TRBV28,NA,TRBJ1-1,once,CASSRRTEAFF,TGTGCCAGCAGTAGACGGACTGAAGCTTTCTTT
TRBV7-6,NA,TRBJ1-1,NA,CASSLTEGGTTEAFF,TGTGCCAGCAGCTTAACGGAGGGGGGCACCACTGAAGCTTTCTTT
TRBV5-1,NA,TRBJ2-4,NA,CASSLLGLRTGAKNIQYF,TGCGCCAGCAGCTTGTTGGGTCTTCGAACCGGGGCCAAAAACATTCAGTACTTC
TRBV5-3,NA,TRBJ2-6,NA,CARHHPGEQSRANVLTF,TGTGCCAGACACCATCCAGGTGAACAAAGTCGGGCCAACGTCCTGACTTTC
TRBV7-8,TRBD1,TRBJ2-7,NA,CASSKLSGTGGYEQYF,TGTGCCAGCAGCAAACTATCCGGGACAGGGGGTTACGAGCAGTACTTC
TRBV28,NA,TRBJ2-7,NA,CASSPFGRAPSYEQYF,TGTGCCAGCAGTCCTTTTGGAAGGGCCCCCTCCTACGAGCAGTACTTC
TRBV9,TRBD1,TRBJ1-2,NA,CASSGGQGKDPDYGYTF,TGTGCCAGCAGCGGTGGACAGGGGAAGGACCCGGACTATGGCTACACCTTC
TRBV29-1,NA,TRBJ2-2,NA,CSVVGNGGANTGELFF,TGCAGCGTTGTAGGGAATGGGGGCGCGAACACCGGGGAGCTGTTTTTT
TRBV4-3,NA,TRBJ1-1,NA,CASSQESRFEGFEAFF,TGCGCCAGCAGCCAAGAGTCGCGTTTCGAGGGATTTGAAGCTTTCTTT
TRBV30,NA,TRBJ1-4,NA,CARGTAATNEKLFF,TGTGCCCGCGGGACGGCTGCAACTAATGAAAAACTGTTTTTT
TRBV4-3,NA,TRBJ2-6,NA,CASSQGNTGSGANVLTF,TGCGCCAGCAGCCAAGGAAATACAGGCTCTGGGGCCAACGTCCTGACTTTC
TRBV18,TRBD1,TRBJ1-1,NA,CASSPDRVGTEAFF,TGTGCCAGCTCACCCGACAGGGTTGGAACTGAAGCTTTCTTT
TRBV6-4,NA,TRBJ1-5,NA,CASRPGGGSNQPQHF,TGTGCCAGCAGACCCGGGGGGGGTAGCAATCAGCCCCAGCATTTT
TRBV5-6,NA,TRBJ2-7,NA,CASTLSLDNYEQYF,TGTGCCAGCACGCTCTCTCTAGACAACTACGAGCAGTACTTC
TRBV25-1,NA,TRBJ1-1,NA,CASSGPGRYTEAFF,TGTGCCAGCAGTGGACCGGGACGGTACACTGAAGCTTTCTTT
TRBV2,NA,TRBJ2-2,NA,CASTALGWNTGELFF,TGTGCCAGCACCGCTCTGGGATGGAACACCGGGGAGCTGTTTTTT
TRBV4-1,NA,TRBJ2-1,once,CASSPMDGPLSYNEQFF,TGCGCCAGCAGCCCAATGGACGGCCCCCTCTCCTACAATGAGCAGTTCTTC
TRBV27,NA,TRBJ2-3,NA,CASSSNPGPTDTQYF,TGTGCCAGCAGTTCGAATCCGGGGCCCACAGATACGCAGTATTTT
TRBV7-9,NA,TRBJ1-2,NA,CASSLGGGEANYGYTF,TGTGCCAGCAGCTTAGGGGGGGGCGAAGCTAACTATGGCTACACCTTC
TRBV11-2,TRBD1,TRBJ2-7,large,CASSGDRGKPHEQYF,TGTGCCAGCAGCGGTGACAGGGGTAAGCCCCACGAGCAGTACTTC
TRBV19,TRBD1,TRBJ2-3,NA,CASGDDREISDTQYF,TGTGCCAGTGGGGATGACAGGGAAATCTCAGATACGCAGTATTTT
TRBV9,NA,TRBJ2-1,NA,CASSDQKLRHYNEQFF,TGTGCCAGCAGCGACCAGAAATTGCGGCACTACAATGAGCAGTTCTTC